What follows is one T cell receptor beta chain and its context. The repertoire was sequenced with immunoSEQ multiplex PCR; TCRdb's copy has only in-frame clones and lacks some. The sample has 60,000 to 65,000 clones, nearly 98% seen once. This entry comes from a study of Tregs in tolerant kidney transplant recipients. The CDR3 length is 14 residues. Trimming left V 3 bases short and J 0 bases short, with 8 bases between. Germline V gene data show CDR1 as MNHEY and CDR2 as SMNVEV (reference sequence). V usage is TRBV27 and J usage is TRBJ1-2; no firm D call. The material was Tregs from blood, obtained before the transplant. The clonotype originates from a human donor who received a combined kidney and bone marrow transplant. This CDR3 reads CASSLRAPNYGYTF. CDR3 nucleotide sequence: TGTGCCAGCAGTTTGAGGGCACCTAACTATGGCTACACCTTC.